The 11 T cell receptor beta chains below all came from one sample that was sequenced in a study of T cells in localized non-small cell lung cancer. Data came from immunoSEQ multiplex PCR; TCRdb stores just in-frame clones and leaves some out. Here the sample spans some 14,000 clones, around 82% being singletons. The sample consisted of peripheral blood, taken before any cancer treatment. These receptors were collected from a female donor aged 60 or older with stage I squamous cell lung carcinoma.

The rearrangement joins TRBV5-1 to TRBJ1-5; D is ambiguous. The CDR3 sequence is 15 residues long. V was shortened by 0 bases and J by 0 bases, with 7 bases between the two germline ends. Per the germline V gene, CDR1 is SGHRS and CDR2 is YFSETQ. CDR3 region: CASSLGTDSNQPQHF. The CDR3 DNA follows: TGCGCCAGCAGCTTGGGTACAGATAGCAATCAGCCCCAGCATTTT.

J is TRBJ1-1 and V is TRBV5-1; D is possibly TRBD1 (6 bases). CDR1 and CDR2 (germline): SGHRS, YFSETQ. This CDR3 contains 15 residues. V was trimmed by 0 bases and J by 4 bases, leaving 13 bases between them. CDR3 residues: CASSLGGGVVTEAFF. The CDR3 nucleotides read TGCGCCAGCAGCTTGGGAGGGGGGGTTGTCACTGAAGCTTTCTTT.

The gene calls are TRBV5-1 and TRBJ2-5, with D perhaps TRBD1 or TRBD2 (6 bases each). Looked up from germline, CDR1 is SGHRS and CDR2 is YFSETQ. The germline V and J ends were trimmed by 7 bases and 5 bases, with 21 bases remaining between them. This CDR3 region has 15 residues. CDR3 sequence (DNA): TGCGCCAGCCAAAAAAGGGGGGATCCTCGGGAGACCCAGTACTTC. Amino acids: CASQKRGDPRETQYF.

This rearrangement joins TRBV19 to TRBJ2-5; unclear D gene. The DNA end lines up better with TRBJ2-7; the J call may be wrong. CDR1 LNHDA and CDR2 SQIVND come from the germline V gene (reference sequence). The length of the CDR3 is 15 residues. The CDR3 bases are TGTGCCAGTAGTATATACGGTGGCGAGGACGGCGAGCAGTACTTC. As protein: CASSIYGGEDGEQYF.

The chain recombines TRBV12-5 with TRBJ2-2, with 8 nucleotides matching TRBD2. CDR1 LGHNT and CDR2 FRNRAP come from the germline V gene. This CDR3 region has 14 residues. V dropped 3 bases and J dropped 5; count of bases not matched to a gene: 2. The CDR3 region is CASGLSGGTGELFF. DNA for the CDR3: TGTGCTAGTGGTTTATCGGGGGGGACCGGGGAGCTGTTTTTT.

This clone was observed a single time. The chain couples TRBV7-2 to TRBJ1-3; D possibly corresponds to TRBD1 (5 bases). Germline V gene sequence: CDR1 SGHTA, CDR2 FQGNSA. The CDR3 runs to 16 residues. V dropped 5 bases and J dropped 3 bases, with 17 bases sitting between them. CDR3 residues: CASSEGGARGGNTIYF. CDR3 DNA: TGTGCCAGCAGCGAAGGCGGGGCTCGGGGTGGAAACACCATATATTTT.

J is TRBJ2-5 and V is TRBV7-9; a weak D match, TRBD1 (6 bases). Germline CDR1 SEHNR, CDR2 FQNEAQ (reference sequence). The ends were cut back, 3 bases at V and 0 bases at J, with 17 bases in the middle. This CDR3 has 17 amino acids. DNA for the CDR3: TGTGCCAGCAGCTTGCCCACTACAGGGAAATACCAAGAGACCCAGTACTTC. Translated: CASSLPTTGKYQETQYF.

This chain joins TRBV5-6 and TRBJ2-1; TRBD1 matches 7 bases. Germline loops: CDR1 SGHDT, CDR2 YYEEEE. J lost 3 bases, V lost 4 bases, and 10 bases had no gene match. The CDR3 contains 16 residues. CDR3 sequence (DNA): TGTGCCAGCAGCGGGGTAAAGACAGGGTACTACAATGAGCAGTTCTTC. This sequence encodes CASSGVKTGYYNEQFF.

This clone was seen only a few times. V gene TRBV7-8 combines with J gene TRBJ1-1, with 7 bases aligning to TRBD1. The CDR3 loop spans 15 amino acids. With 7 bases clipped from V and 3 bases from J, the junction kept 11 bases outside the gene matches. Per the germline V gene, CDR1 is SGHVS and CDR2 is FQNEAQ. The CDR3 is CASILLDRVDTEAFF. The CDR3 DNA reads TGTGCCAGCATACTGCTAGACAGGGTAGACACTGAAGCTTTCTTT.

The V call is TRBV10-3, the J call TRBJ1-5, with D perhaps matching TRBD1 (5 bases). V was pared by 2 bases and J by 4 bases, with 15 bases between. This CDR3 contains 16 residues. The germline V gene encodes CDR1 ENHRY and CDR2 SYGVKD. CDR3 DNA sequence: TGTGCCATCAGTGAGCCCGGAGGGACGGCTAATCAGCCCCAGCATTTT. Translating it yields CAISEPGGTANQPQHF.

This clone was counted once. The chain links TRBV18 to TRBJ2-3; TRBD2 matches at 7 bases. With V trimmed by 3 bases and J by 0 bases, 6 bases remained unmatched. CDR1 is KGHSH and CDR2 is LQKENI in the germline V gene. There are 16 residues in the CDR3. CDR3 in amino acids: CASSPGGTPSTDTQYF. The CDR3 nucleotides are TGTGCCAGCTCACCGGGAGGGACTCCTAGCACAGATACGCAGTATTTT.